A single sample is the source of the 12 T cell receptor beta chains below, sequenced in a study of OX40 agonist ivuxolimab in advanced cancers. Libraries were prepared by immunoSEQ multiplex PCR; TCRdb keeps only in-frame clonotypes and omits some of them. This sample has around 83,000 clones, with roughly 88% found just once. Sample: CD4+ or CD8+ T cells sorted from blood, taken in a trial of the OX40 agonist ivuxolimab. These TCRs come from an adult with an advanced solid tumor such as melanoma, head and neck, liver or kidney cancer.

In DNA form, the CDR3 reads TGTGCCAGCAGCAAAGCGCTTGGACTAGCGGGAGGGGAGAGGCAGTTCTTC. Amino acid sequence: CASSKALGLAGGERQFF. The J gene is TRBJ2-1, the V gene TRBV21-1; TRBD2 is the table's D call, not checked against the DNA. TRBV21-1 is classified as a pseudogene. The CDR3 covers 17 residues.

The CDR3 is CASSVGGVEANEKLFF. The CDR3, as DNA: TGTGCCAGCAGCGTAGGAGGCGTAGAAGCTAATGAAAAACTGTTTTTT. This chain uses TRBV9 with TRBJ1-4, with D unclear. Between the trimmed V and J ends, which lost 0 bases and 3 bases, there was a span of 12 bases. The CDR3 length is 16 residues. CDR1 is SGDLS and CDR2 is YYNGEE in the germline V gene.

V and J are TRBV5-1 and TRBJ2-5; 11 nucleotides match TRBD2. This CDR3 comprises 14 residues. Germline V gene lookup returns CDR1 SGHRS and CDR2 YFSETQ. V lost 4 bases and J lost 4; bases outside the gene matches: 3. The CDR3 region has the DNA TGCGCCAGCAGCAGAACTAGCGGGAGAGAGACCCAGTACTTC. Translation: CASSRTSGRETQYF.

This chain uses TRBV29-1 with TRBJ1-4, with unresolved D. V lost 4 bases to trimming and J lost 0 bases, with 12 bases between them. In germline, CDR1 is SQVTM, CDR2 ANQGSEA. The CDR3 runs to 15 residues. This CDR3 reads CSVATFDATNEKLFF. In nucleotides, the CDR3 is TGCAGCGTTGCCACCTTTGATGCAACTAATGAAAAACTGTTTTTT. Complete variable domain (other parts from reference TRBV29-1 and TRBJ1-4): SAVISQKPSRDICQRGTSLTIQCQVDSQVTMMFWYRQQPGQSLTLIATANQGSEATYESGFVIDKFPISRPNLTFSTLTVSNMSPEDSSIYLCSVATFDATNEKLFFGSGTQLSVL.

This clone has a handful of counts. The chain combines TRBV6-5 with TRBJ1-4; no clear D gene. Germline V lookup: CDR1 MNHEY, CDR2 SVGAGI. V was trimmed by 7 bases and J by 5 bases, leaving 17 bases between them. The CDR3 sequence is 15 residues long. CDR3 loop: CASTIRPTRNEKLFF. DNA for the CDR3: TGTGCCAGCACCATTCGTCCGACAAGAAATGAAAAACTGTTTTTT.

This clone was seen once. The genes are TRBV30 and TRBJ2-3; D is possibly TRBD2 (6 bases). V was cut by 0 bases and J by 1 base, with 14 bases left in between. CDR3 length: 16 residues. Germline V CDR1 and CDR2: GTSNPN, SVGIG (reference sequence). CDR3 loop: CAWSVRGSWGTDTQYF. In DNA, the CDR3 is TGTGCCTGGAGTGTACGGGGGTCATGGGGCACAGATACGCAGTATTTT.

This chain uses TRBV7-8 with TRBJ2-1; D is uncertain. Trimming stripped 3 bases from V and 6 bases from J, with 9 bases between. The CDR3 spans 13 residues. Germline values: CDR1 SGHVS, CDR2 FQNEAQ. The CDR3 protein is CASSFTQLNEQFF. CDR3 sequence (DNA): TGTGCCAGCAGCTTTACCCAACTCAATGAGCAGTTCTTC.

This rearrangement joins TRBV30 to TRBJ2-7; tentatively, D is TRBD2 (5 bases). Per germline, CDR1 GTSNPN and CDR2 SVGIG (reference sequence). This CDR3 contains 12 residues. The V and J ends lost 1 base and 9 bases respectively, with 13 bases between them. CDR3 region: CAWSGVPSGQYF. CDR3 bases: TGTGCCTGGAGTGGCGTGCCCAGCGGGCAGTACTTC.

This chain joins TRBV18 and TRBJ1-1, with D possibly being TRBD1 (6 bases). V shed 6 bases and J shed 4 bases, with 18 bases lying between them. In germline, CDR1 is KGHSH, CDR2 LQKENI. The CDR3 is made up of 15 amino acids. The CDR3 loop is CASSLNREVGTEAFF. The CDR3 region has the DNA TGTGCCAGCTCCCTTAACAGGGAGGTAGGCACTGAAGCTTTCTTT.

The chain uses TRBV30 and TRBJ1-6; D is ambiguous. Germline V gene lookup returns CDR1 GTSNPN and CDR2 SVGIG (reference sequence). Trimming cost V 5 bases and J 7 bases, with 18 bases left between them. The CDR3 spans 15 residues. CDR3 in DNA: TGTGCCTGGGGCAAGTCGTCTGTTCCCAATTCACCCCTCCACTTT. This gives the protein CAWGKSSVPNSPLHF.

The CDR3 coding sequence is TGTGCCAGTAGTATCCCCAGGGTTATTGACGGGGAGCTGTTTTTT. Protein sequence: CASSIPRVIDGELFF. The chain joins TRBV19 to TRBJ2-2; possibly TRBD1 for D (5 bases). The length of the CDR3 is 15 residues. The V gene's germline CDR1 is LNHDA and CDR2 SQIVND (reference sequence). Trimming cost V 3 bases and J 7 bases, with 15 bases left between them.

This chain uses TRBV6-5 with TRBJ1-6; D unclear. Deletions cut 0 bases from V and 5 bases from J, with 8 bases between. There are 15 residues in the CDR3. Germline V CDR1 and CDR2: MNHEY, SVGAGI. CDR3 residues: CASSYSMSDNSPLHF. The CDR3, as DNA: TGTGCCAGCAGTTACTCGATGAGTGATAATTCACCCCTCCACTTT.